This T cell receptor (beta chain) was profiled in a study of shared clonotypes between healthy human individuals. Study findings and constraints: Generation probabilities of non-shared clonotypes were lower (relative to those shared by all four donors). Generally, estimated richness proved larger in naive subsets than it did in memory subsets.

This clone was observed a handful of times. Its specificity is not known. Every immunoSEQ plate was one replicate of a subset's evenly spread DNA. The protocol was immunoSEQ multiplex PCR, while the TCRdb copy is restricted to in-frame clones and leaves out a portion. Seen here are 190,000 or so clones, over 50% observed once, and the top ten hold 8.5% to 12%. Within Nashville, Tennessee resided all donors, each a Caucasian adult. The CDR3 is 15 residues long. Germline assignment: CDR1 SGHNT and CDR2 YYREEE (reference sequence). Trimming took 3 bases from V and 0 from J, leaving 7 bases between them. Input material: memory CD4+ T cells sorted from blood. Sample subset: CD45RA-negative fraction. The rearrangement joins TRBV5-4 to TRBJ2-6; D is undetermined. The clonotype was recovered from a man aged 25-45 years in good health. CDR3 bases: TGTGCCAGCAGCTCCCGGAGCTCTGGGGCCAACGTCCTGACTTTC. Residues: CASSSRSSGANVLTF.